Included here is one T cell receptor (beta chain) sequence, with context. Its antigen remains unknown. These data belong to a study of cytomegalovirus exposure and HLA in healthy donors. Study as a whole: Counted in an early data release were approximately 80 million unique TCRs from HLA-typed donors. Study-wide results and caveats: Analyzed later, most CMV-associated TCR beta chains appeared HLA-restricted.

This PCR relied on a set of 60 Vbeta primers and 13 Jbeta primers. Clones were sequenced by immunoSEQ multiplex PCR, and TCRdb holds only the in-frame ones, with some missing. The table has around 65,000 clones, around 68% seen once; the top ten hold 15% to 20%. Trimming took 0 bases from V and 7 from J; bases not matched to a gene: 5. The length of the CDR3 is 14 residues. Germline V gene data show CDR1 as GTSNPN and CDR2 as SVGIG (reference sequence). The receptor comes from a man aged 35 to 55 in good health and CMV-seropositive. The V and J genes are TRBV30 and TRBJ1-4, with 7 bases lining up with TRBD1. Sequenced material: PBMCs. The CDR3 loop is CAWSVGRQGEKLFF. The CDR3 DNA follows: TGTGCCTGGAGTGTGGGTCGACAGGGTGAAAAACTGTTTTTT.